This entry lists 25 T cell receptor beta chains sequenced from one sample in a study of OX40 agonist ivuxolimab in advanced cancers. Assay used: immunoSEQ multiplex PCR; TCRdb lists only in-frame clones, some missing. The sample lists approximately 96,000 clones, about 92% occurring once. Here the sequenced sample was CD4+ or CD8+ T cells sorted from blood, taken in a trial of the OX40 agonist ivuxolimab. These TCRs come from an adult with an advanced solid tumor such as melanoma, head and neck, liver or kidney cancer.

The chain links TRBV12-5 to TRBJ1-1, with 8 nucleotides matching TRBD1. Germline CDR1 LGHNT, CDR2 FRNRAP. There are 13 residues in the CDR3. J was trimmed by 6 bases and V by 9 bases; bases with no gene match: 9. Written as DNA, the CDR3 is TGTGCTAGCTCTATCGGACAGGGCTCTGAAGCTTTCTTT. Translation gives CASSIGQGSEAFF.

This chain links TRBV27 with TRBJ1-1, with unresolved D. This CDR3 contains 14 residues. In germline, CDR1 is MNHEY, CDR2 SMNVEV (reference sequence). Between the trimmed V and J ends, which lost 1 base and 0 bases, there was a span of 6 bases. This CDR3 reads CASSLFGVNTEAFF. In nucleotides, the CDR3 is TGTGCCAGCAGTTTATTCGGGGTGAACACTGAAGCTTTCTTT.

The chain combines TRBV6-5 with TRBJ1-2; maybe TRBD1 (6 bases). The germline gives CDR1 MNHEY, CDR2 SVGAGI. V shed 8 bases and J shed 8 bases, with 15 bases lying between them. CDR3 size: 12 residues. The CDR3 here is CASVMERGGYTF. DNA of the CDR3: TGTGCCAGCGTCATGGAGAGGGGGGGCTACACCTTC.

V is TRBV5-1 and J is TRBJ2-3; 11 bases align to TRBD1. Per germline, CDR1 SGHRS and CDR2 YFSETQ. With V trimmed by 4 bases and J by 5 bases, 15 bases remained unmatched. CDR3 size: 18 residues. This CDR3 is CASSRPGRTGGIEDTQYF. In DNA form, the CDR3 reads TGCGCCAGCAGCCGCCCAGGTCGGACAGGGGGCATTGAAGATACGCAGTATTTT. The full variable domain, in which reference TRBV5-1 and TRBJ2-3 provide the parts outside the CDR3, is KAGVTQTPRYLIKTRGQQVTLSCSPISGHRSVSWYQQTPGQGLQFLFEYFSETQRNKGNFPGRFSGRQFSNSRSEMNVSTLELGDSALYLCASSRPGRTGGIEDTQYFGPGTRLTVL.

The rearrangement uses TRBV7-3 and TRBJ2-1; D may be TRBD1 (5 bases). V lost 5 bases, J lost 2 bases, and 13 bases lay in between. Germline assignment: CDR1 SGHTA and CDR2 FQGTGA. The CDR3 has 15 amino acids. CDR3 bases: TGTGCCAGCAGCGTAATTAAAGGGGCCTACAATGAGCAGTTCTTC. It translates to CASSVIKGAYNEQFF.

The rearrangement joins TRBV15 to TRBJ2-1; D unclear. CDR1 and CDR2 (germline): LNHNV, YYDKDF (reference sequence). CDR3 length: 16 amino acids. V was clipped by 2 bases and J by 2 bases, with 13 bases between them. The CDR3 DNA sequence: TGTGCCACCAGCAGACATTATAGGACGGCCTACAATGAGCAGTTCTTC. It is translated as CATSRHYRTAYNEQFF.

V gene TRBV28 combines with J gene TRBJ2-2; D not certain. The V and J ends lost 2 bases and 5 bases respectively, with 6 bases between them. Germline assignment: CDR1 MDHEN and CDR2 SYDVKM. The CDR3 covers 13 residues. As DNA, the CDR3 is TGTGCCAGCAGTTTAATAACGACCGGGGAGCTGTTTTTT. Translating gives CASSLITTGELFF.

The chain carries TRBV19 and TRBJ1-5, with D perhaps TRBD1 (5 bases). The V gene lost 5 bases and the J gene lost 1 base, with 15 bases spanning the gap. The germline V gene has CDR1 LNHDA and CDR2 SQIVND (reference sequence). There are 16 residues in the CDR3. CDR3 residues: CASSSRTRGSNQPQHF. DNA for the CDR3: TGTGCCAGTAGTTCCCGAACCCGGGGGAGCAATCAGCCCCAGCATTTT. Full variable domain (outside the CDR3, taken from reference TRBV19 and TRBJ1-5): DGGITQSPKYLFRKEGQNVTLSCEQNLNHDAMYWYRQDPGQGLRLIYYSQIVNDFQKGDIAEGYSVSREKKESFPLTVTSAQKNPTAFYLCASSSRTRGSNQPQHFGDGTRLSIL.

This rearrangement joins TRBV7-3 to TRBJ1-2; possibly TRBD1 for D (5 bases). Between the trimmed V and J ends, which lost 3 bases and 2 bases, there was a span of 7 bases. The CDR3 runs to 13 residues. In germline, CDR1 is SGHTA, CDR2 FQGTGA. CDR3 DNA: TGTGCCAGCAGCTTGGACAACAACTATGGCTACACCTTC. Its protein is CASSLDNNYGYTF.

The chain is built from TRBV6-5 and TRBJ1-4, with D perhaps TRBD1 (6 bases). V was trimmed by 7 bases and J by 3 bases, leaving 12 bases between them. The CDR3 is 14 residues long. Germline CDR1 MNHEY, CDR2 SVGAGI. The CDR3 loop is CASKRQVPNEKLFF. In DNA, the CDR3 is TGTGCCAGCAAAAGACAGGTCCCTAATGAAAAACTGTTTTTT.

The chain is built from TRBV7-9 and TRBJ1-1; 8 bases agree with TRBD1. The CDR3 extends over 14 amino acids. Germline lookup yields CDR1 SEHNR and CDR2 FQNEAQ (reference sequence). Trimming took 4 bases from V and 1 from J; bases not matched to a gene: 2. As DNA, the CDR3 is TGTGCCAGCAGCTCCGGGACAGGGAACACTGAAGCTTTCTTT. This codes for CASSSGTGNTEAFF.

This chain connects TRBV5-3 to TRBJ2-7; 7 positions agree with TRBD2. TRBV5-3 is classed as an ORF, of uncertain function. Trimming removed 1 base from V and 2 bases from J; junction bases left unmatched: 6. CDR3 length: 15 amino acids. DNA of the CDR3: TGTGCCAGAAGCTTGCCCCGGGACTACACCTACGAGCAGTACTTC. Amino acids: CARSLPRDYTYEQYF.

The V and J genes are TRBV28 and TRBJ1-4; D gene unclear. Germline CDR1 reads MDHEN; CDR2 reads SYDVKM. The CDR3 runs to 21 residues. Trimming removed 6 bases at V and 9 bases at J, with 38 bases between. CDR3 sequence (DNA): TGTGCCAGCAGAAAACCTTTGGGGTATGTGACCGAACCCGCCGGAGCGAAAAAACTGTTTTTT. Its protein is CASRKPLGYVTEPAGAKKLFF.

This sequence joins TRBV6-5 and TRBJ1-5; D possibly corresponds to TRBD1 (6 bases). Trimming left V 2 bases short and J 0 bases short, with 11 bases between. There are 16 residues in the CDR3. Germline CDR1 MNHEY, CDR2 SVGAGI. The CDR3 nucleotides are TGTGCCAGCAGTTACGGACAGCCGGATAGCAATCAGCCCCAGCATTTT. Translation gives CASSYGQPDSNQPQHF.

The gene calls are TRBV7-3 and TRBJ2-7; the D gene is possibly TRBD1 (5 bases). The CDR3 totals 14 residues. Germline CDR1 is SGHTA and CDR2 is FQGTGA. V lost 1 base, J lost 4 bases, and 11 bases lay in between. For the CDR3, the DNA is TGTGCCAGCAGCTTAATGCCAGGGCAGTACGAGCAGTACTTC. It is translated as CASSLMPGQYEQYF.

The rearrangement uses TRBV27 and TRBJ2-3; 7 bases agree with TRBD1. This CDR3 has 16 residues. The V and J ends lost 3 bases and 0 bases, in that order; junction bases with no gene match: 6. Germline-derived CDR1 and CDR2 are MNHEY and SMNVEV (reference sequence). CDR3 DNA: TGTGCCAGCAGTTTGTCCAGGGGGATCAGCACAGATACGCAGTATTTT. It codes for CASSLSRGISTDTQYF.

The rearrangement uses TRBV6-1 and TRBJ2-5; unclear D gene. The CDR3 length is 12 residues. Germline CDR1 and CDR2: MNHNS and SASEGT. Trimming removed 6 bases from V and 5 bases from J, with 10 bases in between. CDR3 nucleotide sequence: TGTGCCAGCAGCCATAGTTGGGAGACCCAGTACTTC. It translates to CASSHSWETQYF.

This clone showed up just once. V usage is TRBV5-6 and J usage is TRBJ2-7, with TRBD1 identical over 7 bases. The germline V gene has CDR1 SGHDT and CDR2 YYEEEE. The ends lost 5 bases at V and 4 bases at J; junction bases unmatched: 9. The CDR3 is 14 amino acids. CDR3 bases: TGTGCCAGCAGATCGGGACAGTCCTGGTACGAGCAGTACTTC. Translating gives CASRSGQSWYEQYF.

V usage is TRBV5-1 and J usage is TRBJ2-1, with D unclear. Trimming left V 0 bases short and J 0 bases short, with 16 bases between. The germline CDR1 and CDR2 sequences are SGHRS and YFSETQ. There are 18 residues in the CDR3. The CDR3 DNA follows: TGCGCCAGCAGCTTGGGTGATGGTCGACGGAGCTCCTACAATGAGCAGTTCTTC. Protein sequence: CASSLGDGRRSSYNEQFF.

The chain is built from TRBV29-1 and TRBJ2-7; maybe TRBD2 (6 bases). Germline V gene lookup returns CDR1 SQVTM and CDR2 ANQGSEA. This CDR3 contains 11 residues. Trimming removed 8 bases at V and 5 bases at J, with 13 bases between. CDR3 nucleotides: TGCAGCACCCGGGGGACGGACGAGCAGTACTTC. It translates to CSTRGTDEQYF.

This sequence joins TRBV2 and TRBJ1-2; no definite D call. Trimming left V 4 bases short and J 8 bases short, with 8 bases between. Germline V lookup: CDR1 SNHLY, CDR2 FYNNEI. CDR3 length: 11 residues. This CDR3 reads CASSGRGGYTF. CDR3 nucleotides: TGTGCCAGCAGTGGCCGGGGAGGCTACACCTTC.

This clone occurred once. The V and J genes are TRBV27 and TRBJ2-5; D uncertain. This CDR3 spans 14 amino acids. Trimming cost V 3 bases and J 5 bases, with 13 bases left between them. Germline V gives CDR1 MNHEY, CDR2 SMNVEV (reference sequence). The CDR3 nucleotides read TGTGCCAGCAGTTTTCTACACCCCGGGGAGACCCAGTACTTC. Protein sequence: CASSFLHPGETQYF.

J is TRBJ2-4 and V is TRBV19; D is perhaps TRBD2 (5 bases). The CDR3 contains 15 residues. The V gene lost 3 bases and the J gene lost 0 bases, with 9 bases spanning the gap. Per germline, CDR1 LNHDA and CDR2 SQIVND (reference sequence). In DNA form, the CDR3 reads TGTGCCAGTAGTATTATCGGGATAGCCAAAAACATTCAGTACTTC. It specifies CASSIIGIAKNIQYF.

CDR3 residues: CASSTPAGGNQPQHF. The CDR3 nucleotides read TGTGCCAGCAGTACCCCCGCGGGCGGCAATCAGCCCCAGCATTTT. V is TRBV6-5 and J is TRBJ1-5; D unclear. This CDR3 region has 15 residues. The germline V gene encodes CDR1 MNHEY and CDR2 SVGAGI. The V end was cut by 5 bases, the J end by 2 bases, with 13 bases between.

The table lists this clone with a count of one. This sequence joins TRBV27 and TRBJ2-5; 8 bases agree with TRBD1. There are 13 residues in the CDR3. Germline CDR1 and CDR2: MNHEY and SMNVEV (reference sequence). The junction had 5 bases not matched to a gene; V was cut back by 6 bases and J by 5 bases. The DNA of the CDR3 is TGTGCCAGCAGCTTCAGGGGGCGGGAGACCCAGTACTTC. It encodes CASSFRGRETQYF.